This TCR beta chain was recorded in a study of beta chain features in type 1 diabetes. The sample holds a few counts of this clone. Its antigen is undetermined. Whole-study results and caveats: There was a possibility that cDNA sequencing over-represented cells with high TCR expression. Moderately but significantly shorter TCRB CDR3s were found in Type 1 diabetes patients in all four CD4+ subsets.

What was sequenced were expressed TCRB transcripts, since all of the isolated RNA had been reverse transcribed. Only in-frame clones appear in the TCRdb table, and some are missing; sequencing was by immunoSEQ multiplex PCR. The repertoire holds 550,000 to 850,000 clones, around 15% seen once, with 0.02% to 0.025% in the top ten. This CDR3 has 13 residues. Trimming shortened V by 0 bases and J by 4 bases, and 4 bases separated the two germline ends. The germline CDR1 and CDR2 sequences are SGHDT and YYEEEE. This TCR was sampled from a man aged 18 to 30 with type 1 diabetes. Sequencing used naive CD4+ T cells from blood. The V call is TRBV5-6, the J call TRBJ2-2; D unresolved. The DNA for the CDR3 is TGTGCCAGCAGCTTGGAAGGCACCGGGGAGCTGTTTTTT. It is translated as CASSLEGTGELFF.